This passage covers 25 T cell receptor beta chains from one sample sequenced in a study of T cell responses to AZD1222 COVID-19 vaccine. Profiling relied on immunoSEQ multiplex PCR, and the TCRdb table lists in-frame clones only, not all of them. The sample contains 120,000 or so clones, roughly 90% of which appear only once. The material was peripheral blood, obtained on day 0 of AZD1222 vaccination. These receptors all come from an adult in good health.

This chain connects TRBV4-1 to TRBJ1-6; D might be TRBD1 (5 bases). This CDR3 spans 17 amino acids. V dropped 0 bases and J dropped 0 bases, with 9 bases sitting between them. Germline V gene lookup returns CDR1 MGHRA and CDR2 YSYEKL. The CDR3 coding sequence is TGCGCCAGCAGCCAAGACCCAGACAGCTCCTATAATTCACCCCTCCACTTT. It encodes CASSQDPDSSYNSPLHF.

This CDR3 is CASSRPGYYEQYF. In nucleotides, the CDR3 is TGTGCCAGCAGCCGCCCTGGTTACTACGAGCAGTACTTC. This chain joins TRBV2 and TRBJ2-7; D is undetermined. The CDR3 extends over 13 amino acids. Germline CDR1 SNHLY, CDR2 FYNNEI. Between the trimmed V and J ends, which lost 6 bases and 3 bases, there was a span of 12 bases. The whole variable domain, filled in from reference TRBV2 and TRBJ2-7, reads EPEVTQTPSHQVTQMGQEVILRCVPISNHLYFYWYRQILGQKVEFLVSFYNNEISEKSEIFDDQFSVERPDGSNFTLKIRSTKLEDSAMYFCASSRPGYYEQYFGPGTRLTVT.

This chain connects TRBV19 to TRBJ2-3; a possible D gene is TRBD2 (5 bases). CDR1 is LNHDA and CDR2 is SQIVND in the germline V gene (reference sequence). The CDR3 is 12 amino acids. Trimming cost V 9 bases and J 3 bases, with 10 bases left between them. The CDR3 coding sequence is TGTGCCAGCCCCGGGGATACAGATACGCAGTATTTT. Protein: CASPGDTDTQYF. The whole variable domain, remainder taken from reference TRBV19 and TRBJ2-3, is DGGITQSPKYLFRKEGQNVTLSCEQNLNHDAMYWYRQDPGQGLRLIYYSQIVNDFQKGDIAEGYSVSREKKESFPLTVTSAQKNPTAFYLCASPGDTDTQYFGPGTRLTVL.

The genes are TRBV19 and TRBJ1-6; the D is unclear. Germline assignment: CDR1 LNHDA and CDR2 SQIVND (reference sequence). The CDR3 is 16 residues long. V was clipped by 5 bases and J by 4 bases, with 15 bases between them. The CDR3 sequence is CASSHTLAGYNSPLHF. DNA for the CDR3: TGTGCCAGTAGTCATACGTTAGCGGGTTATAATTCACCCCTCCACTTT.

The V and J genes are TRBV7-9 and TRBJ2-3; no reliable D call. CDR1 and CDR2 (germline): SEHNR, FQNEAQ (reference sequence). Deletions cut 1 base from V and 1 base from J, with 3 bases between. The CDR3 consists of 13 residues. The CDR3 DNA follows: TGTGCCAGCAGCTTAGTGGGCACAGATACGCAGTATTTT. Its translation: CASSLVGTDTQYF.

This chain links TRBV2 with TRBJ1-5; unclear D gene. Trimming shortened V by 5 bases and J by 5 bases, and 13 bases separated the two germline ends. Germline V lookup: CDR1 SNHLY, CDR2 FYNNEI. The CDR3 has 14 amino acids. CDR3 sequence (DNA): TGTGCCAGCAGTAACCAGGCTACCGATCAGCCCCAGCATTTT. Translation: CASSNQATDQPQHF.

V gene TRBV4-3 combines with J gene TRBJ2-2; D not resolved. V gave up 1 base and J gave up 7 bases, with 19 bases separating them. The CDR3 sequence is 17 residues long. In germline, CDR1 is LGHNA, CDR2 YSLEER. The CDR3: CASSQVWSSLEVGELFF. The CDR3 coding sequence is TGCGCCAGCAGCCAAGTTTGGTCTTCCTTAGAGGTCGGGGAGCTGTTTTTT.

This clone was found once. This rearrangement joins TRBV5-4 to TRBJ1-6, with D unresolved. This CDR3 region has 15 residues. V lost 4 bases and J 7 bases, leaving 15 bases between the germline ends. The V gene's germline CDR1 is SGHNT and CDR2 YYREEE (reference sequence). The CDR3 reads CASSNERSRNSPLHF. Here the CDR3 DNA reads TGTGCCAGCAGCAATGAGAGGTCAAGAAATTCACCCCTCCACTTT.

The chain couples TRBV9 to TRBJ2-1; TRBD2 matches 8 bases. CDR1 and CDR2 from the germline V gene are SGDLS and YYNGEE. The V and J ends lost 3 bases and 6 bases, in that order; junction bases with no gene match: 5. The CDR3 is 14 amino acids. CDR3 in DNA: TGTGCCAGCAGCGCCTCGAGCGGGAGCAATGAGCAGTTCTTC. This sequence encodes CASSASSGSNEQFF.

The V gene is TRBV7-2, the J gene TRBJ1-6, with D unclear. From germline, CDR1 is SGHTA and CDR2 FQGNSA. This CDR3 spans 13 amino acids. V was shortened by 3 bases and J by 10 bases, with 10 bases between the two germline ends. Here the CDR3 DNA reads TGTGCCAGCAGCTTTAATCCGGGGTCACCCCTCCACTTT. Translated: CASSFNPGSPLHF. Using reference TRBV7-2 and TRBJ1-6 for the parts outside the CDR3, the full variable domain is GAGVSQSPSNKVTEKGKDVELRCDPISGHTALYWYRQSLGQGLEFLIYFQGNSAPDKSGLPSDRFSAERTGGSVSTLTIQRTQQEDSAVYLCASSFNPGSPLHFGNGTRLTVT.

The chain employs TRBV28 and TRBJ2-3; 8 bases are a match to TRBD1. CDR3 size: 20 residues. V was pared by 0 bases and J by 4 bases, with 18 bases of the junction left unmatched. Germline V gene lookup returns CDR1 MDHEN and CDR2 SYDVKM. The CDR3 DNA reads TGTGCCAGCAGTTTATGGCCCAACCTTTGGACAGGGACGGGCCCAGATACGCAGTATTTT. Protein product: CASSLWPNLWTGTGPDTQYF.

The DNA for the CDR3 is TGTGCCAGCAGCTTGGGGTATCAGATGACGCAGGTTGCACCCCTCCACTTT. Its translation: CASSLGYQMTQVAPLHF. The genes are TRBV7-2 and TRBJ1-6; D unresolved. The CDR3 runs 17 residues. V lost 3 bases and J lost 11, with 23 bases in between. The germline V gene encodes CDR1 SGHTA and CDR2 FQGNSA.

The rearrangement joins TRBV28 to TRBJ1-1, with D tentatively TRBD1 (5 bases). V gave up 6 bases and J gave up 3 bases, with 11 bases separating them. This CDR3 has 13 amino acids. The V gene's germline CDR1 is MDHEN and CDR2 SYDVKM. The CDR3 DNA sequence: TGTGCCAGCAGCCCTCCGGGGGACACTGAAGCTTTCTTT. As protein: CASSPPGDTEAFF. The entire variable domain, with the rest obtained from reference TRBV28 and TRBJ1-1, is as follows: DVKVTQSSRYLVKRTGEKVFLECVQDMDHENMFWYRQDPGLGLRLIYFSYDVKMKEKGDIPEGYSVSREKKERFSLILESASTNQTSMYLCASSPPGDTEAFFGQGTRLTVV.

This chain uses TRBV3-1 (or the pseudogene TRBV3-2) with TRBJ2-3, with 10 nucleotides matching TRBD2. The trim removed 4 bases at V and 3 bases at J, leaving 13 bases unmatched. In germline, CDR1 is LGHDT, CDR2 YNNKEL (reference sequence). The CDR3 totals 18 residues. CDR3 coding DNA: TGTGCCAGCAGCCCTTCTATACGTCCTAGCGGGAGAACAGATACGCAGTATTTT. Translated: CASSPSIRPSGRTDTQYF.

The chain carries TRBV7-9 and TRBJ2-7; possibly TRBD1 or TRBD2 for D (5 bases each). Germline assignment: CDR1 SEHNR and CDR2 FQNEAQ (reference sequence). The CDR3 has 12 amino acids. V was clipped by 5 bases and J by 6 bases, with 11 bases between them. CDR3 in amino acids: CASSGARGEQYF. DNA for the CDR3: TGTGCCAGCAGCGGGGCCCGGGGCGAGCAGTACTTC.

The gene calls are TRBV29-1 and TRBJ2-7; D is undetermined. CDR1 and CDR2 from the germline V gene are SQVTM and ANQGSEA. V lost 5 bases and J 3 bases, leaving 8 bases between the germline ends. This CDR3 comprises 11 residues. DNA for the CDR3: TGCAGCGTTCAGGACGACTACGAGCAGTACTTC. Amino acid sequence: CSVQDDYEQYF.

This chain uses TRBV9 with TRBJ2-3, with D possibly matching TRBD2 (5 bases). The germline CDR1 and CDR2 sequences are SGDLS and YYNGEE. Trimming cost V 0 bases and J 3 bases, with 8 bases left between them. The CDR3 has 14 residues. CDR3 in DNA: TGTGCCAGCAGCGTAGAAGGGAGAACAGATACGCAGTATTTT. Amino acids: CASSVEGRTDTQYF.

This clone has just one count. The rearrangement links TRBV19 to TRBJ1-5; 7 nucleotides align to TRBD1. Per the germline V gene, CDR1 is LNHDA and CDR2 is SQIVND (reference sequence). This CDR3 is built from 14 residues. V lost 7 bases, J lost 3 bases, and 6 bases stayed unmatched. The CDR3 protein is CASTRQGINQPQHF. CDR3 coding DNA: TGTGCCAGTACTCGACAGGGTATCAATCAGCCCCAGCATTTT.

This chain uses TRBV19 with TRBJ1-4; maybe TRBD1 (5 bases). The CDR3 contains 15 residues. Trimming removed 5 bases from V and 1 base from J, with 11 bases in between. Germline V gives CDR1 LNHDA, CDR2 SQIVND (reference sequence). The CDR3 DNA reads as TGTGCCAGTAGTCCCCCGGGGCGAACTAATGAAAAACTGTTTTTT. The encoded protein is CASSPPGRTNEKLFF.

The chain uses TRBV27 and TRBJ1-2; TRBD1 matches at 9 bases. CDR3 length: 15 residues. J lost 3 bases, V lost 5 bases, and 7 bases had no gene match. The germline V gene encodes CDR1 MNHEY and CDR2 SMNVEV (reference sequence). This CDR3 is CASSPRTGVDYGYTF. The CDR3 region has the DNA TGTGCCAGCAGTCCGCGGACAGGGGTCGACTATGGCTACACCTTC.

The rearrangement uses TRBV7-9 and TRBJ2-3, with D unclear. The germline V and J ends were trimmed by 2 bases and 6 bases, with 12 bases remaining between them. Germline assignment: CDR1 SEHNR and CDR2 FQNEAQ (reference sequence). CDR3 size: 14 residues. CDR3 sequence (DNA): TGTGCCAGCAGCTTATTCGTCTCTACCGATACGCAGTATTTT. It specifies CASSLFVSTDTQYF.

V usage is TRBV7-8 and J usage is TRBJ2-1; tentatively, D is TRBD1 (5 bases). CDR1 and CDR2 from the germline V gene are SGHVS and FQNEAQ. With 1 base removed from V and 6 bases from J, the gap between germline ends came to 10 bases. CDR3 length equals 14 residues. The CDR3 spells CASSLGGLSNEQFF. The CDR3 DNA reads as TGTGCCAGCAGCTTAGGGGGCCTTTCCAATGAGCAGTTCTTC.

The chain carries TRBV6-5 and TRBJ1-1; no firm D call. The CDR3 is made up of 13 amino acids. Germline-derived CDR1 and CDR2 are MNHEY and SVGAGI. V lost 2 bases to trimming and J lost 4 bases, with 8 bases between them. This CDR3 is CASSYTLATEAFF. In DNA form, the CDR3 reads TGTGCCAGCAGTTACACTCTTGCCACTGAAGCTTTCTTT.

This clone was detected only once. This sequence joins TRBV7-2 and TRBJ2-1; 8 bases line up with TRBD2. Germline V gives CDR1 SGHTA, CDR2 FQGNSA. CDR3 length equals 12 residues. Losses at the gene ends were 6 bases for V and 9 bases for J; bases not matched to a gene: 4. The CDR3 region is CASSFSGTEQFF. DNA of the CDR3: TGTGCCAGCAGTTTTAGCGGGACTGAGCAGTTCTTC.

The chain joins TRBV7-2 to TRBJ1-2; TRBD1 matches 9 bases. The germline gives CDR1 SGHTA, CDR2 FQGNSA. The CDR3 extends over 14 amino acids. The ends lost 5 bases at V and 4 bases at J; junction bases unmatched: 5. CDR3 DNA sequence: TGTGCCAGCAGCAGGACAGGGGAGGCCTATGGCTACACCTTC. It translates to CASSRTGEAYGYTF.